What follows are 7 T cell receptor beta chains derived from one specimen sequenced in a study of cytomegalovirus exposure and HLA in healthy donors. Primers: 60 Vbeta forward and 13 Jbeta reverse. The table came from immunoSEQ multiplex PCR; TCRdb's copy has only in-frame clones and leaves some out. The table has around 230,000 clones, approximately 81% seen once. The sequenced material came from PBMCs. The receptors here all came from a girl aged 2-15 years in good health and CMV-seronegative.

CDR3 sequence: CASSYQGGGSPLHF. CDR3 bases: TGTGCCAGCAGTTACCAGGGAGGAGGCTCACCCCTCCACTTT. V is TRBV6-5 and J is TRBJ1-6, with D perhaps matching TRBD1 (5 bases). The V gene lost 2 bases and the J gene lost 10 bases, with 12 bases spanning the gap. Germline V CDR1 and CDR2: MNHEY, SVGAGI. The CDR3 is 14 residues long.

This clone showed up just once. The V and J genes are TRBV6-6 and TRBJ2-1; possible D gene TRBD1, 5 bases. The CDR3 runs to 13 residues. The germline CDR1 and CDR2 sequences are MNHNY and SVGAGI (reference sequence). V was shortened by 2 bases and J by 9 bases, with 11 bases between the two germline ends. CDR3 region: CASSYGQGFEQFF. In nucleotides, the CDR3 is TGTGCCAGCAGTTACGGGCAGGGTTTTGAGCAGTTCTTC.

This sequence joins TRBV5-6 and TRBJ2-5, with D possibly matching TRBD1 (5 bases). The length of the CDR3 is 15 residues. V was cut by 2 bases and J by 1 base, with 12 bases left in between. Germline CDR1 is SGHDT and CDR2 is YYEEEE. The CDR3 region is CASSFGAAPQETQYF. In DNA, the CDR3 is TGTGCCAGCAGCTTTGGGGCGGCACCCCAAGAGACCCAGTACTTC.

This sequence joins TRBV4-1 and TRBJ1-2; a possible D gene is TRBD1 (5 bases). Per germline, CDR1 MGHRA and CDR2 YSYEKL. The V gene lost 2 bases and the J gene lost 3 bases, with 13 bases spanning the gap. There are 15 residues in the CDR3. CDR3 nucleotide sequence: TGCGCCAGCAGCCAACCCTCGCGGGGGGACTATGGCTACACCTTC. It encodes CASSQPSRGDYGYTF.

This sequence joins TRBV10-3 and TRBJ2-7; D ambiguous. This CDR3 comprises 14 residues. The germline V and J ends were trimmed by 0 bases and 0 bases, with 6 bases remaining between them. Looked up from germline, CDR1 is ENHRY and CDR2 is SYGVKD. The CDR3 nucleotides are TGTGCCATCAGTGAGTCGAAGCCCTCCTACGAGCAGTACTTC. It is translated as CAISESKPSYEQYF.

This sequence joins TRBV27 and TRBJ2-1; D is possibly TRBD1 (5 bases). Germline lookup yields CDR1 MNHEY and CDR2 SMNVEV (reference sequence). V lost 4 bases to trimming and J lost 9 bases, with 16 bases between them. The CDR3 is 14 amino acids. This chain's CDR3 is CASSSNRQFSEQFF. DNA of the CDR3: TGTGCCAGCAGTTCCAACCGACAGTTTTCTGAGCAGTTCTTC.

There are a few counts of this clone. The CDR3 sequence: CAWKGQGPEAFF. CDR3 coding DNA: TGTGCCTGGAAGGGGCAGGGGCCTGAAGCTTTCTTT. The rearrangement uses TRBV30 and TRBJ1-1, with D tentatively TRBD1 (6 bases). V was pared by 4 bases and J by 6 bases, with 12 bases between. CDR1 and CDR2 from the germline V gene are GTSNPN and SVGIG (reference sequence). The CDR3 is 12 residues long.